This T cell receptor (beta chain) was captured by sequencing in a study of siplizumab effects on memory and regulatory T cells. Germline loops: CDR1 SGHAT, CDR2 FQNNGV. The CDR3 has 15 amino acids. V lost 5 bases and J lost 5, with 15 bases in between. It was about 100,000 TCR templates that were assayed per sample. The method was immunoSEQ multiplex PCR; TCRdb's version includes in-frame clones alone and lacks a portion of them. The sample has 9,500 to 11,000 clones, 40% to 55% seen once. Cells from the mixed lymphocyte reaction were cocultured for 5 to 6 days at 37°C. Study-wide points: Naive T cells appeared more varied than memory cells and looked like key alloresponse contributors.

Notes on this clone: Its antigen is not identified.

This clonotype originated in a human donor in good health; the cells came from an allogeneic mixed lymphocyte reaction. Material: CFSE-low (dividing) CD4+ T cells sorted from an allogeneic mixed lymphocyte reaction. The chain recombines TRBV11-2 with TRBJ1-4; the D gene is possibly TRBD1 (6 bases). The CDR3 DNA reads TGTGCCAGCAGCGCGATAAGGGGGGGAAATGAAAAACTGTTTTTT. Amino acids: CASSAIRGGNEKLFF. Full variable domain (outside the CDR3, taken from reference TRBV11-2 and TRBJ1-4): EAGVAQSPRYKIIEKRQSVAFWCNPISGHATLYWYQQILGQGPKLLIQFQNNGVVDDSQLPKDRFSAERLKGVDSTLKIQPAKLEDSAVYLCASSAIRGGNEKLFFGSGTQLSVL.